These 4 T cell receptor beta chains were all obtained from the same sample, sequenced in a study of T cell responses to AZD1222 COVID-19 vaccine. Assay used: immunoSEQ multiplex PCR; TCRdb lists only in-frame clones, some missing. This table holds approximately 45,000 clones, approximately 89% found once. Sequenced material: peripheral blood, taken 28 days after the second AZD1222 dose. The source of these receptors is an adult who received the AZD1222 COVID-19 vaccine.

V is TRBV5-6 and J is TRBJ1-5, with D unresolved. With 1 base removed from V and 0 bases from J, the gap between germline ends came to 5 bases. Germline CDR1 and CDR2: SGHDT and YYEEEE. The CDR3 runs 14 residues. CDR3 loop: CASSLWNSNQPQHF. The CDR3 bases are TGTGCCAGCAGCTTGTGGAATAGCAATCAGCCCCAGCATTTT.

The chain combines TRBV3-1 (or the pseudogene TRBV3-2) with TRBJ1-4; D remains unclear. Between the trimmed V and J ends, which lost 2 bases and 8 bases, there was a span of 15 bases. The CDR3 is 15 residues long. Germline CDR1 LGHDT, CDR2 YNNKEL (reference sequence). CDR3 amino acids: CASSQSGPTREKLFF. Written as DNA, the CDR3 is TGTGCCAGCAGCCAATCGGGTCCAACACGGGAAAAACTGTTTTTT.

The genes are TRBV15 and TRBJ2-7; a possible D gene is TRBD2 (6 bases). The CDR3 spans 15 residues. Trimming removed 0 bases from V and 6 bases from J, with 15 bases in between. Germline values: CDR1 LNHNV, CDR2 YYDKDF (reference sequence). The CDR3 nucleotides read TGTGCCACCAGCAGAGATCTGGAGGGAGGTGGCGAGCAGTACTTC. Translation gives CATSRDLEGGGEQYF.

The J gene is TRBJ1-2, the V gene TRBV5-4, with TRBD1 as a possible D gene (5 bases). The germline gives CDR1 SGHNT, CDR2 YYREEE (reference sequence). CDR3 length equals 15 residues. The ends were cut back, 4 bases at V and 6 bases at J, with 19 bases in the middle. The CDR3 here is CASSTTLQGNHGYTF. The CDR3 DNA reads TGTGCCAGCAGCACCACCCTTCAGGGAAACCATGGCTACACCTTC.